One and the same sample provided the 15 T cell receptor beta chains below, sequenced in a study of shared clonotypes between healthy human individuals. Only in-frame clones appear in the TCRdb table, and some are missing; sequencing was by immunoSEQ multiplex PCR. The sample contains over 850,000 clones, about four fifths of which appear only once. Sequencing used memory CD4+ T cells from PBMCs. Subset of the sample: CD45RA-negative fraction. The receptor set was obtained from a man between 18 and 29 years old in good health. Some clones in this sample may be carry-over from other donors' samples.

This clone occurred many times. This sequence joins TRBV27 and TRBJ1-5; D not resolved. With 4 bases removed from V and 6 bases from J, the gap between germline ends came to 7 bases. The V gene's germline CDR1 is MNHEY and CDR2 SMNVEV (reference sequence). The CDR3 covers 12 residues. In DNA, the CDR3 is TGTGCCAGCAGTTCCAACGGTCAGCCCCAGCATTTT. Its protein product is CASSSNGQPQHF.

As to this clone: A much larger clone differs from this one at a single base, so this may be a read error. The chain employs TRBV7-2 and TRBJ2-5, with a weak D call TRBD2 (5 bases). Germline CDR1 and CDR2: SGHTA and FQGNSA. V was shortened by 5 bases and J by 7 bases, with 14 bases between the two germline ends. CDR3 size: 13 residues. CDR3 nucleotides: TGTGCCAGCAGCCCCCGAGCTGGAGGGACCCAGTACTTC. Translating it yields CASSPRAGGTQYF. The full variable domain, in which reference TRBV7-2 and TRBJ2-5 provide the parts outside the CDR3, is GAGVSQSPSNKVTEKGKDVELRCDPISGHTALYWYRQSLGQGLEFLIYFQGNSAPDKSGLPSDRFSAERTGGSVSTLTIQRTQQEDSAVYLCASSPRAGGTQYFGPGTRLLVL.

The chain couples TRBV28 to TRBJ2-7; D remains unclear. This CDR3 is 13 amino acids long. From germline, CDR1 is MDHEN and CDR2 SYDVKM. V was shortened by 6 bases and J by 0 bases, with 9 bases between the two germline ends. Here the CDR3 DNA reads TGTGCCAGCAGCCGTGCTAGCTCCTACGAGCAGTACTTC. Amino acid sequence: CASSRASSYEQYF. The full variable domain, rest sourced from reference TRBV28 and TRBJ2-7, is DVKVTQSSRYLVKRTGEKVFLECVQDMDHENMFWYRQDPGLGLRLIYFSYDVKMKEKGDIPEGYSVSREKKERFSLILESASTNQTSMYLCASSRASSYEQYFGPGTRLTVT.

This clone was seen once. This chain connects TRBV19 to TRBJ1-5; D not certain. Germline assignment: CDR1 LNHDA and CDR2 SQIVND (reference sequence). The CDR3 is made up of 17 amino acids. The V and J ends lost 9 bases and 0 bases respectively, with 21 bases between them. The CDR3 reads CASSPVGQLTSNQPQHF. CDR3 in DNA: TGTGCCAGCAGTCCCGTTGGGCAACTAACTAGCAATCAGCCCCAGCATTTT.

The chain joins TRBV28 to TRBJ1-2; D is uncertain. The CDR3 has 15 amino acids. CDR1 MDHEN and CDR2 SYDVKM come from the germline V gene. V lost 6 bases to trimming and J lost 7 bases, with 21 bases between them. The CDR3 bases are TGTGCCAGCAGAACTACTCGGGCGGCGATGTCTGGCTACACCTTC. Its translation: CASRTTRAAMSGYTF.

The chain uses TRBV14 and TRBJ2-1; D unclear. The V and J ends lost 4 bases and 8 bases respectively, with 15 bases between them. CDR3 size: 14 residues. Germline loops: CDR1 SGHDN, CDR2 FVKESK. CDR3 DNA sequence: TGTGCCAGCAGCCCCCGGGCGGTTGAATATGAGCAGTTCTTC. Translating gives CASSPRAVEYEQFF.

This clone has at least ten counts. V and J are TRBV2 and TRBJ2-7; TRBD1 might be the D (5 bases). The germline V gene encodes CDR1 SNHLY and CDR2 FYNNEI. The CDR3 contains 15 residues. Deletions cut 6 bases from V and 4 bases from J, with 19 bases between. CDR3 residues: CASSLDRSNEYEQYF. CDR3 DNA: TGTGCCAGCAGCCTAGACAGATCCAACGAGTACGAGCAGTACTTC.

The rearrangement joins TRBV7-9 to TRBJ2-7, with 7 bases aligning to TRBD2. J was trimmed by 5 bases and V by 4 bases; bases with no gene match: 11. This CDR3 is built from 15 residues. Germline-derived CDR1 and CDR2 are SEHNR and FQNEAQ (reference sequence). This CDR3 reads CASSSSTGGRNEQYF. CDR3 nucleotide sequence: TGTGCCAGCAGCTCCTCAACGGGGGGTCGCAACGAGCAGTACTTC.

A remark on this clone: The same CDR3 can be traced to other DNA sequences in this sample. The rearrangement uses TRBV7-3 and TRBJ1-1; perhaps TRBD1 as D (5 bases). The ends were cut back, 3 bases at V and 0 bases at J, with 8 bases in the middle. The CDR3 extends over 14 amino acids. The germline V gene has CDR1 SGHTA and CDR2 FQGTGA. The CDR3 DNA follows: TGTGCCAGCAGCTTGGGACGGATGAACACTGAAGCTTTCTTT. It codes for CASSLGRMNTEAFF.

This chain connects TRBV6-1 to TRBJ2-3, with D tentatively TRBD1 or TRBD2 (5 bases each). The CDR3 is 14 residues long. Germline CDR1 reads MNHNS; CDR2 reads SASEGT. Trimming left V 4 bases short and J 0 bases short, with 8 bases between. The CDR3 spells CASSARDSTDTQYF. The CDR3 region has the DNA TGTGCCAGCAGTGCCCGGGACAGCACAGATACGCAGTATTTT.

The V gene is TRBV7-2, the J gene TRBJ2-7, with 12 nucleotides matching TRBD2. Germline V gene data show CDR1 as SGHTA and CDR2 as FQGNSA. V was clipped by 5 bases and J by 2 bases; unmatched bases: 4. This CDR3 spans 15 amino acids. The CDR3 loop reads CASSPRTSGAYEQYF. CDR3 nucleotide sequence: TGTGCCAGCAGCCCACGGACTAGCGGGGCCTACGAGCAGTACTTC.

This chain connects TRBV6-1 to TRBJ2-2; weak D call: TRBD1 (5 bases). V was cut by 4 bases and J by 4 bases, with 13 bases left in between. This CDR3 is built from 15 residues. The germline CDR1 and CDR2 sequences are MNHNS and SASEGT. The CDR3 DNA follows: TGTGCCAGCAGTGGGACACCCCCGGGCACCGGGGAGCTGTTTTTT. Its translation: CASSGTPPGTGELFF.

The count of this clone is one. This chain links TRBV18 with TRBJ1-1, with D unclear. Germline-derived CDR1 and CDR2 are KGHSH and LQKENI. The CDR3 covers 15 residues. Trimming removed 3 bases at V and 1 base at J, with 12 bases between. The CDR3 region has the DNA TGTGCCAGCTCACCCTCCCAACTGACGAACACTGAAGCTTTCTTT. The encoded protein is CASSPSQLTNTEAFF.

The chain has TRBV2 and TRBJ2-7, with 9 bases aligning to TRBD2. The CDR3 contains 15 residues. V lost 8 bases, J lost 4 bases, and 12 bases stayed unmatched. Germline-derived CDR1 and CDR2 are SNHLY and FYNNEI. CDR3 in DNA: TGTGCCAGCCGGGGGGGGCTAGCGGGAAGGTACGAGCAGTACTTC. This translates into CASRGGLAGRYEQYF.

The rearrangement uses TRBV5-1 and TRBJ2-1, with TRBD1 matching over 8 bases. Germline V gene data show CDR1 as SGHRS and CDR2 as YFSETQ. This CDR3 spans 15 amino acids. Trimming cost V 2 bases and J 9 bases; bases outside gene matches: 10. CDR3 protein: CASSFPGGVQSEQFF. The CDR3 DNA sequence: TGCGCCAGCAGCTTTCCAGGGGGCGTCCAGTCTGAGCAGTTCTTC.